This T cell receptor beta chain derives from a study of T cell responses to AZD1222 COVID-19 vaccine. Study-level information: Second-dose groups at about 4 or about 12 weeks were pooled.

CDR1 and CDR2 from the germline V gene are SGHRS and YFSETQ. The CDR3 contains 17 residues. Germline trimming cut 1 base from V and 0 bases from J; bases unmatched to any gene: 8. As to this clone: Antigen unknown.

Data came from immunoSEQ multiplex PCR; TCRdb stores just in-frame clones and leaves some out. The table has about 100,000 clones, more than 75% seen once. Study conclusions and caveats: Mostly white British, mostly female donors; authors suggested clonal diversity may be underestimated. Only after the peak T cell response were repertoires sampled.

The specimen was peripheral blood, collected on day 0 of AZD1222 vaccination. The rearrangement links TRBV5-1 to TRBJ2-3, with TRBD2 identical over 7 bases. This TCR came from an adult in good health. Written as DNA, the CDR3 is TGCGCCAGCAGCTTGTTAGGGAGGGCTTCTAGCACAGATACGCAGTATTTT. Residues: CASSLLGRASSTDTQYF.